This entry lists 13 T cell receptor beta chains sequenced from one sample in a study of CD8 T cells in Susac syndrome. The RNA, about 0.5 to 1 ug, was put through reverse transcription using random hexamers. Each CDR3 protein gets one entry after TCRdb re-called the immunoSEQ multiplex PCR reads with MiXCR. The top ten clones hold approximately 0.12% of a sample with 150,000 to 200,000 distinct CDR3 sequences, around 96% of them seen once. What was sequenced was CD4+ T cells from PBMCs. These receptors all stem from a human donor with Susac syndrome.

The chain employs TRBV20-1 and TRBJ2-1; the match to TRBD2 covers 8 bases. With V trimmed by 3 bases and J by 8 bases, 9 bases remained unmatched. The CDR3 extends over 14 amino acids. Germline lookup yields CDR1 DFQATT and CDR2 SNEGSKA (reference sequence). The CDR3 region is CSASMAGGSHEQFF. CDR3 bases: TGCAGTGCTAGTATGGCGGGAGGTTCCCATGAGCAGTTCTTC.

The V call is TRBV9, the J call TRBJ2-1, with unresolved D. The CDR3 totals 14 residues. Germline V gene lookup returns CDR1 SGDLS and CDR2 YYNGEE. The V end lost 7 bases, the J end lost 8 bases, and 19 bases lay between the germline ends. CDR3 DNA sequence: TGTGCCAGCGGTAAGAGGAGTTACGCGGATGAGCAGTTCTTC. Encoded protein: CASGKRSYADEQFF.

The chain carries TRBV7-2 and TRBJ2-5; no clear D gene. This CDR3 has 11 residues. Deletions cut 5 bases from V and 2 bases from J, with 3 bases between. Germline assignment: CDR1 SGHTA and CDR2 FQGNSA. CDR3 sequence: CASSKQETQYF. The CDR3 DNA reads TGTGCCAGCAGCAAACAAGAGACCCAGTACTTC.

This clonotype was seen once. The chain uses TRBV6-1 and TRBJ1-1; D may be TRBD1 (5 bases). V lost 5 bases and J 2 bases, leaving 21 bases between the germline ends. Germline lookup yields CDR1 MNHNS and CDR2 SASEGT. The CDR3 spans 17 residues. The CDR3 region has the DNA TGTGCCAGCAGTAAAGGGCAGGGAAGCCTTGTAAACACTGAAGCTTTCTTT. Protein product: CASSKGQGSLVNTEAFF.

The chain employs TRBV5-4 and TRBJ2-3; 7 nucleotides line up with TRBD1. The V segment lost 10 bases and the J segment 10 bases; nucleotides outside the gene matches: 12. This CDR3 has 12 amino acids. Germline CDR1 is SGHNT and CDR2 is YYREEE (reference sequence). The CDR3 DNA reads TGTGCCGAGGGCACAGGGGAAGGACCGCAGTATTTT. Its translation: CAEGTGEGPQYF.

The chain links TRBV7-9 to TRBJ2-1, with a possible D match to TRBD1 (5 bases). Germline-derived CDR1 and CDR2 are SEHNR and FQNEAQ (reference sequence). CDR3 size: 13 residues. With 5 bases removed from V and 4 bases from J, the gap between germline ends came to 9 bases. CDR3 in DNA: TGTGCCAGCAGCCCTCGACAGTACAATGAGCAGTTCTTC. Its protein is CASSPRQYNEQFF.

The chain has TRBV19 and TRBJ1-5; D not resolved. V lost 5 bases and J lost 4, with 12 bases in between. Germline values: CDR1 LNHDA, CDR2 SQIVND (reference sequence). The CDR3 runs to 14 residues. CDR3 nucleotides: TGTGCCAGTAGTTACCTCGCCGGGAATCAGCCCCAGCATTTT. Protein product: CASSYLAGNQPQHF.

This clonotype was seen only once. The V gene is TRBV2, the J gene TRBJ2-3; D might be TRBD2 (6 bases). CDR1 and CDR2 (germline): SNHLY, FYNNEI. The CDR3 runs to 14 residues. With 4 bases removed from V and 2 bases from J, the gap between germline ends came to 10 bases. CDR3 protein: CASSAAGSTDTQYF. The CDR3 DNA sequence: TGTGCCAGCAGTGCGGCGGGATCCACAGATACGCAGTATTTT.

V gene TRBV15 combines with J gene TRBJ1-4; D is undetermined. V lost 3 bases to trimming and J lost 0 bases, with 8 bases between them. Germline values: CDR1 LNHNV, CDR2 YYDKDF (reference sequence). The length of the CDR3 is 15 residues. CDR3 sequence reads: CATSRKGPTNEKLFF. As DNA, the CDR3 is TGTGCCACCAGCAGGAAGGGTCCAACTAATGAAAAACTGTTTTTT.

This clonotype was detected only once. This chain uses TRBV20-1 with TRBJ2-5; D is ambiguous. The V gene's germline CDR1 is DFQATT and CDR2 SNEGSKA (reference sequence). The V gene lost 1 base and the J gene lost 2 bases, with 8 bases spanning the gap. The CDR3 has 13 amino acids. The CDR3 protein is CSARGSRQETQYF. CDR3 in DNA: TGCAGTGCTAGAGGATCACGGCAAGAGACCCAGTACTTC.

This chain connects TRBV30 to TRBJ2-5; 11 bases line up with TRBD2. V gave up 3 bases and J gave up 4 bases; unmatched junction bases: 7. The CDR3 is 15 residues long. Germline values: CDR1 GTSNPN, CDR2 SVGIG (reference sequence). CDR3 sequence: CAWSAIAGGAETQYF. The CDR3 DNA reads TGTGCCTGGAGCGCAATAGCGGGAGGGGCAGAGACCCAGTACTTC.

CDR3 sequence (DNA): TGCAGCGCTGTTGGGGGGGCACGCTACGAGCAGTACTTC. It translates to CSAVGGARYEQYF. The rearrangement uses TRBV29-1 and TRBJ2-7, with D perhaps TRBD2 (7 bases). CDR3 length: 13 amino acids. V lost 7 bases and J 3 bases, leaving 16 bases between the germline ends. Germline CDR1 SQVTM, CDR2 ANQGSEA.

The chain employs TRBV6-5 and TRBJ2-6; 14 positions agree with TRBD2. CDR3 size: 20 residues. Germline V lookup: CDR1 MNHEY, CDR2 SVGAGI. Trimming took 3 bases from V and 4 from J; bases not matched to a gene: 11. The CDR3, as DNA: TGTGCCAGCAGTTATCACCCGGGACTAGCGGGAGCGGGCGGGGCCAACGTCCTGACTTTC. Encoded protein: CASSYHPGLAGAGGANVLTF.